One sample yielded the 18 T cell receptor beta chains listed below, sequenced in a study of patients and donors after allogeneic stem cell transplantation. MiXCR was run by TCRdb on the RT-PCR reads, yielding one entry per CDR3 protein. The sample consists of about 400,000 distinct CDR3 sequences, around 16% of them appearing once. The sample was blood, either unsorted or a sorted T cell fraction (not recorded which). These receptors all come from a human donor who was either an allogeneic HSCT recipient or a stem cell or donor lymphocyte infusion donor (not recorded which). It is not recorded whose cells these are; they may come from a transplant donor.

This clonotype was counted between two and nine times. The chain uses TRBV4-1 and TRBJ2-3, with D unclear. Germline V CDR1 and CDR2: MGHRA, YSYEKL. The CDR3 has 15 residues. Deletions cut 4 bases from V and 1 base from J, with 12 bases between. CDR3 loop: CASSPLGLRTDTQYF. The CDR3 DNA reads TGCGCCAGCAGCCCCCTTGGCCTTCGCACAGATACGCAGTATTTT.

The chain links TRBV28 to TRBJ2-7; 11 bases are a match to TRBD1. CDR3 size: 17 residues. Germline V gene data show CDR1 as MDHEN and CDR2 as SYDVKM. V was clipped by 7 bases and J by 4 bases; unmatched bases: 15. The CDR3 DNA reads as TGTGCCAGCATTCTGGGAGGACAGGGGGCGAGAAAATACGAGCAGTACTTC. It is translated as CASILGGQGARKYEQYF.

The chain recombines TRBV7-2 with TRBJ1-3; tentative D call: TRBD1 (5 bases). CDR1 and CDR2 from the germline V gene are SGHTA and FQGNSA. Trimming stripped 4 bases from V and 6 bases from J, with 16 bases between. This CDR3 has 15 amino acids. The CDR3 sequence: CASSSRPRDQNTIYF. CDR3 in DNA: TGTGCCAGCAGCTCCCGGCCTCGGGACCAAAACACCATATATTTT.

The chain employs TRBV3-1 and TRBJ2-3; D uncertain. Germline CDR1 reads LGHDT; CDR2 reads YNNKEL (reference sequence). The germline V and J ends were trimmed by 0 bases and 6 bases, with 22 bases remaining between them. This CDR3 comprises 18 residues. As DNA, the CDR3 is TGTGCCAGCAGCCAAGACCTTAGGCCAGGATCCTTGAGGGATACGCAGTATTTT. Amino acid sequence: CASSQDLRPGSLRDTQYF.

This clonotype has only a few counts. The chain combines TRBV4-2 with TRBJ2-1; D is undetermined. Germline V lookup: CDR1 LGHNA, CDR2 YNFKEQ. With 2 bases removed from V and 6 bases from J, the gap between germline ends came to 8 bases. The length of the CDR3 is 13 residues. CDR3 nucleotides: TGTGCCAGCAGCCAAAGCACCTTCAATGAGCAGTTCTTC. It encodes CASSQSTFNEQFF.

J is TRBJ1-5 and V is TRBV12-3 or TRBV12-4; 8 positions agree with TRBD1. The CDR3 covers 17 residues. After removal of 5 bases from V and 6 bases from J, the junction contained 15 bases not matched to a gene. CDR3 nucleotides: TGTGCCAGCAGTCTCCGACAGGGGCAACGGGGTGGTCAGCCCCAGCATTTT. This codes for CASSLRQGQRGGQPQHF.

The chain joins TRBV4-2 to TRBJ2-1, with 9 bases aligning to TRBD2. V lost 1 base, J lost 10 bases, and 5 bases stayed unmatched. Per the germline V gene, CDR1 is LGHNA and CDR2 is YNFKEQ. The CDR3 is 14 residues long. The chain's CDR3 is CASSQGLAGVEQFF. In DNA form, the CDR3 reads TGTGCCAGCAGCCAAGGGTTAGCGGGAGTGGAGCAGTTCTTC.

A few counts support this clonotype. The chain has TRBV14 and TRBJ2-5, with unresolved D. The CDR3 is 14 amino acids. Trimming removed 1 base at V and 4 bases at J, with 10 bases between. The germline V gene encodes CDR1 SGHDN and CDR2 FVKESK. The CDR3 region is CASSQGWVRETQYF. CDR3 bases: TGTGCCAGCAGCCAAGGGTGGGTTCGAGAGACCCAGTACTTC.

The chain uses TRBV10-3 and TRBJ1-2; tentatively, D is TRBD1 (5 bases). CDR3 size: 12 residues. V was trimmed by 10 bases and J by 2 bases, leaving 11 bases between them. CDR1 and CDR2 from the germline V gene are ENHRY and SYGVKD. CDR3 loop: CATGTSNYGYTF. The CDR3, as DNA: TGTGCCACCGGGACCTCGAACTATGGCTACACCTTC.

The CDR3 DNA reads TGCAGCGCCCTCCGGGACACTGCAACTAATGAAAAACTGTTTTTT. Its protein product is CSALRDTATNEKLFF. V usage is TRBV29-1 and J usage is TRBJ1-4; D possibly corresponds to TRBD1 (6 bases). Per germline, CDR1 SQVTM and CDR2 ANQGSEA. The V gene lost 7 bases and the J gene lost 0 bases, with 15 bases spanning the gap. CDR3 length: 15 amino acids. Using reference TRBV29-1 and TRBJ1-4 for the parts outside the CDR3, the full variable domain is SAVISQKPSRDICQRGTSLTIQCQVDSQVTMMFWYRQQPGQSLTLIATANQGSEATYESGFVIDKFPISRPNLTFSTLTVSNMSPEDSSIYLCSALRDTATNEKLFFGSGTQLSVL.

The chain couples TRBV6-1 to TRBJ1-6; no clear D gene. From germline, CDR1 is MNHNS and CDR2 SASEGT. CDR3 size: 14 residues. Trimming removed 5 bases at V and 10 bases at J, with 15 bases between. The CDR3 loop reads CASSLPEKGSPLHF. The CDR3, as DNA: TGTGCCAGCAGTCTTCCAGAGAAAGGATCACCCCTCCACTTT.

V is TRBV4-3 and J is TRBJ2-3; D possibly uses TRBD1 or TRBD2 (6 bases each). The ends were cut back, 0 bases at V and 4 bases at J, with 14 bases in the middle. The CDR3 has 16 amino acids. Germline V gives CDR1 LGHNA, CDR2 YSLEER. CDR3 amino acids: CASSQETGAAPDTQYF. CDR3 DNA: TGCGCCAGCAGCCAAGAAACGGGGGCTGCCCCAGATACGCAGTATTTT.

This clonotype was counted between two and nine times. The V gene is TRBV11-1, the J gene TRBJ2-7, with TRBD2 matching over 13 bases. Germline CDR1 SGHAT, CDR2 FQDESV (reference sequence). The CDR3 consists of 18 residues. Unmatched junction bases numbered 12, after V lost 4 bases and J lost 3 bases. CDR3 region: CASSSGQAWTSGSYEQYF. The CDR3 coding sequence is TGTGCCAGCAGCTCGGGACAGGCGTGGACTAGCGGGAGCTACGAGCAGTACTTC.

The CDR3 loop is CASSGGLAGVYNEQFF. CDR3 nucleotides: TGCGCCAGCAGCGGGGGACTAGCGGGAGTTTACAATGAGCAGTTCTTC. This chain uses TRBV5-1 with TRBJ2-1; TRBD2 agrees at 14 bases. V shed 4 bases, J shed 4 bases, and the junction held 4 bases outside the gene matches. The CDR3 is 16 residues long. CDR1 and CDR2 (germline): SGHRS, YFSETQ.

The chain uses TRBV6-5 and TRBJ1-1; no firm D call. Germline assignment: CDR1 MNHEY and CDR2 SVGAGI. V was clipped by 3 bases and J by 1 base, with 12 bases between them. The CDR3 extends over 15 amino acids. CDR3 bases: TGTGCCAGCAGTTATGGAGGCCCAGCGAACACTGAAGCTTTCTTT. This translates into CASSYGGPANTEAFF.

In this sample, this clonotype turned up a few times. The chain combines TRBV5-1 with TRBJ1-1, with D unclear. The ends were cut back, 1 base at V and 1 base at J, with 8 bases in the middle. The CDR3 spans 14 residues. Germline V gives CDR1 SGHRS, CDR2 YFSETQ. CDR3 bases: TGCGCCAGCAGCTTGAGGTCGGGGAACACTGAAGCTTTCTTT. Translation gives CASSLRSGNTEAFF.

Only a few counts were recorded for this clonotype. This chain connects TRBV10-3 to TRBJ1-6, with D uncertain. The CDR3 consists of 13 residues. With 10 bases removed from V and 5 bases from J, the gap between germline ends came to 12 bases. Germline lookup yields CDR1 ENHRY and CDR2 SYGVKD. This CDR3 reads CATRGWDNSPLHF. CDR3 sequence (DNA): TGTGCCACAAGAGGATGGGATAATTCACCCCTCCACTTT.

This clonotype was detected a few times. The chain is built from TRBV20-1 and TRBJ2-3, with 7 bases that match TRBD1. Germline V gives CDR1 DFQATT, CDR2 SNEGSKA (reference sequence). This CDR3 region has 13 residues. With V trimmed by 6 bases and J by 4 bases, 7 bases remained unmatched. The CDR3 sequence: CSALKGASDTQYF. Written as DNA, the CDR3 is TGCAGTGCCCTTAAGGGGGCCTCAGATACGCAGTATTTT.